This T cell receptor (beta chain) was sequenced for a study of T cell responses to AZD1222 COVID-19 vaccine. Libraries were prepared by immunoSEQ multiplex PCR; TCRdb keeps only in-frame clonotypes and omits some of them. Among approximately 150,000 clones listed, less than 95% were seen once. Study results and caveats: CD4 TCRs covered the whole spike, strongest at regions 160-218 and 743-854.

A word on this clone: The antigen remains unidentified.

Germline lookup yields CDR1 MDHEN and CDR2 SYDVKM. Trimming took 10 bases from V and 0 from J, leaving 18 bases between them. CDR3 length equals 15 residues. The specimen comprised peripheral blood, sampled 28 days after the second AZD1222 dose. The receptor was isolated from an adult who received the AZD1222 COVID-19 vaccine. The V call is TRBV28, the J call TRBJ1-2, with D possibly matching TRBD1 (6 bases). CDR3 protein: CATRLPGQSNYGYTF. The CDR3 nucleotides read TGTGCCACCCGACTCCCGGGACAATCTAACTATGGCTACACCTTC.